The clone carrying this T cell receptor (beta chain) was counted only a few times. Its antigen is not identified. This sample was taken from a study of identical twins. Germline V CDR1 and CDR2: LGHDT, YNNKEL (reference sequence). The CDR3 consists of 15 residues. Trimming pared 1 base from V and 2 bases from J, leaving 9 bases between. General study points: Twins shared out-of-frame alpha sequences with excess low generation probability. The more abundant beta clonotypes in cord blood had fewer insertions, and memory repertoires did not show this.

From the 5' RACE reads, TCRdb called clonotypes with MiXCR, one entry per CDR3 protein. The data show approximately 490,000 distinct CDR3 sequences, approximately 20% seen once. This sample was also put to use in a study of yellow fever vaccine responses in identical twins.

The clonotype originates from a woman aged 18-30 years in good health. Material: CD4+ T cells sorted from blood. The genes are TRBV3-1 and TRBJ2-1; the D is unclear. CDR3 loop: CASSQGTYTYNEQFF. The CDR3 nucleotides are TGTGCCAGCAGCCAAGGGACGTATACCTACAATGAGCAGTTCTTC.